This T cell receptor (beta chain) was captured in a study of persistence of HIV-infected CD4 T cells. About the research overall: The sample holds CD4+ T cells responsive to CMV or HIV-1 Gag. A couple of participants gave one leukapheresis sample; others gave up to roughly 180 mL blood repeatedly. Findings and caveats of the study: Degenerate expanded CDR3beta sequences were enriched among CMV- and Gag-responding cells.

Trimming took 11 bases from V and 5 from J; bases not matched to a gene: 20. This CDR3 is built from 16 residues. CDR1 is ENHRY, CDR2 SYGVKD, per germline. As concerns this clone: The antigen remains undetermined.

Cells were stimulated with overlapping HIV-1 Gag 15-mer peptides. Sorted nonresponding memory CD4+ T cells were CD40L-negative, CD69-negative, CD45RO-high. Plasma HIV-1 RNA stayed below 50 copies/mL for at least 4 years. The immunoSEQ assay was version 4, run in survey mode. Clones were sequenced by immunoSEQ multiplex PCR, and TCRdb holds only the in-frame ones, with some missing. The sample yields about 40,000 clones, more than 75% seen once. The clonotype originates from an adult man with HIV who was CMV-seropositive. The material sequenced was CD4+ T cells sorted from PBMCs after approximately 19-hour stimulation, taken from a patient who received antiretroviral therapy. The chain joins TRBV10-3 to TRBJ1-2, with 7 bases identical to TRBD1. CDR3 nucleotides: TGTGCCTCCTCCGGGACAGACCGAAGGAACAGATATGGCTACACCTTC. This gives the protein CASSGTDRRNRYGYTF.